These T cell receptor beta chains were read from a single sample in a study of T-cell reconstitution after alpha-beta-depleted transplantation in children. MiXCR was run by TCRdb on the PCR reads, yielding one entry per CDR3 protein. This sample has fewer than 400,000 distinct CDR3 sequences; approximately 23% occur once, and the top ten carry approximately 10%. Sequencing used PBMCs, mostly from graft donor cells, obtained 180 days after TCRalphabeta/CD19-depleted stem cell transplant. The receptors come from a male patient aged 10-17 years who had a stem cell transplant for acute lymphoblastic leukemia, so the T cells may come from the graft donor. CDR3s include the opening cysteine and the closing phenylalanine or tryptophan.

TRBV20-1	TRBJ2-7	CSATAPGSGGGLREQYF
TRBV27	TRBJ2-1	CASSPPEGSQGELAGGYEQFF
TRBV9	TRBJ1-1	CASSIRSVDTEAFF
TRBV18	TRBJ2-5	CASSPPIQGRETQYF
TRBV9	TRBJ2-2	CASSVRGRASTGELFF
TRBV4-1	TRBJ2-1	CASSQLHGRRGNEQFF
TRBV7-3	TRBJ2-5	CASSVGPRIPQETQYF
TRBV11-1	TRBJ2-7	CASSGRDRGNEQYF
TRBV6-2/TRBV6-3	TRBJ2-7	CASSQDGDLYEQYF
TRBV25-1	TRBJ2-1	CASSPTGTYYNEQFF
TRBV15	TRBJ2-1	CATSRDPPLESATIGEQFF
TRBV19	TRBJ2-6	CPSSSGANVLTF
TRBV20-1	TRBJ1-4	CSARDRRFAKELFF
TRBV9	TRBJ2-1	CASSPRLAGGEGGEQFF
TRBV14	TRBJ2-5	CASSPFLTLQETQYF
TRBV18	TRBJ1-5	CASSLRGENQPQHF
TRBV12-3/TRBV12-4	TRBJ2-7	CASSLRPGQGGEQYF
TRBV27	TRBJ1-4	CASRGQGATNEKLFF
TRBV5-1	TRBJ2-7	CASSLTPRGKDYEQYF
TRBV7-9	TRBJ2-1	CASSFKDSRDEQFF
TRBV5-1	TRBJ1-2	CASSATGGNYGYTF
TRBV29-1	TRBJ1-1	CSASDIEAFF
TRBV27	TRBJ2-7	CASSLGGPASEQYF
TRBV9	TRBJ1-1	CASSVDQGGTEAFF
TRBV28	TRBJ2-7	CASRLGRYEQYF
TRBV7-6	TRBJ1-6	CASSLSRDQLFPLHF
TRBV20-1	TRBJ2-2	CSARDRGGTGELFF
TRBV10-3	TRBJ2-4	CARYVGGGHIQYF